At least ten counts were recorded for the clone carrying this T cell receptor beta chain. This record comes from a study of low-dose radiotherapy and immunotherapy resistance in tumors. Study details: Patients of Cohort 1 had 0.5 Gy fractions every 2 weeks, which summed to 6.5 Gy. Cohort 2, a group dosed every two weeks at 1 Gy per fraction, received 13 Gy in total over 26 weeks.

Time point described: before trial treatment. The donors' treatment consisted of nivolumab, ipilimumab, aspirin, low-dose cyclophosphamide and low-dose radiotherapy. The CDR3 contains 14 residues. CDR1 SGHRS and CDR2 YFSETQ come from the germline V gene. Trimming left V 0 bases short and J 8 bases short, with 11 bases between. Covering alpha and beta chains, TRAV- and TRBV-specific primers were used for the first-strand cDNA. TCRs underwent about 22 PCR cycles of amplification with a constant-region primer and V-primer adapter. TCRdb redid the calling of the reads with MiXCR, one entry per CDR3 protein. The repertoire includes roughly 39,000 distinct CDR3 sequences, roughly 28% of them detected once, and 3.5% to 4.5% sits in the top ten.

The genes are TRBV5-1 and TRBJ1-4; a possible D gene is TRBD1 (6 bases). Sequencing used PBMCs, obtained before treatment. The sequence derives from a male donor with gallbladder cancer. The CDR3 reads CASSLGQGREKLFF. The CDR3 coding sequence is TGCGCCAGCAGCTTGGGGCAGGGGCGAGAAAAACTGTTTTTT.